What follows describes a single T cell receptor (beta chain). Only in-frame clones appear in the TCRdb table, and some are missing; sequencing was by immunoSEQ multiplex PCR. The data show about 420,000 clones, roughly 90% seen once. The CDR3 totals 12 residues. CDR1 is KGHSH, CDR2 LQKENI, per germline. V lost 6 bases and J 5 bases, leaving 10 bases between the germline ends. The data derive from a study of Ad26.COV2.S vaccination and SARS-CoV-2 variants. The wider study: Donor was assigned to the Ad26.COV2.S arm of trial COV1001.

Described treatment: some 19 received Ad26.COV2.S at low or high dose, single or two shots; about 5 received placebo; per-sample allocation not given. Sample collection was performed on day 63 after the first vaccine or placebo injection. Adults aged 18-55 years in Boston included the donor. This receptor was identified in a person between 18 and 65 years old who received the Ad26.COV2.S COVID-19 vaccine or a placebo. The material sequenced was peripheral blood, taken in a trial of Ad26.COV2.S vaccine versus placebo. The V call is TRBV18, the J call TRBJ1-2; D uncertain. The DNA for the CDR3 is TGTGCCAGCTCCGACTCGAATTATGGCTACACCTTC. It specifies CASSDSNYGYTF.